This is a list of T cell receptor beta chains from one sample in a study of blood T cell repertoires in COVID-19. Libraries were prepared by immunoSEQ multiplex PCR; TCRdb keeps only in-frame clonotypes and omits some of them. The table records 250,000 to 350,000 clones, approximately 90% of them present only once. The sequencing sample was made of peripheral blood. The receptors stem from a woman between 50 and 59 years old with COVID-19, enrolled during active disease. Both conserved end residues are part of each CDR3. D genes are given only for firm matches. Expanded clones get a size class; other rows say once, few or many, or leave the size out.

. TRBJ2-2 TRBV9 TRBD2 16 TGTGCCAGCAGCGTAGGTCTAGCGGGAAGGGCCGGGGAGCTGTTTTTT CASSVGLAGRAGELFF
. TRBJ2-5 TRBV6-1 TRBD2 17 TGTGCCAGCAGTGACCCGGAACTAGCGGGAGGGCCCGAGACCCAGTACTTC CASSDPELAGGPETQYF
. TRBJ1-1 TRBV18 . 15 TGTGCCAGCTCACCACCGGCGAGGAAGTACACTGAAGCTTTCTTT CASSPPARKYTEAFF
. TRBJ2-7 TRBV5-1 TRBD2 14 TGCGCCAGCAGCTCTAGCGGGATCGACCACGAGCAGTACTTC CASSSSGIDHEQYF
. TRBJ2-1 TRBV6-5 . 15 TGTGCCAGCAGTTCATGGGGAGCGCGGGACAGTGAGCAGTTCTTC CASSSWGARDSEQFF
. TRBJ2-3 TRBV24-1 TRBD2 16 TGTGCCACCAGTGATTCGCGCGGGAGTACCTCAGATACGCAGTATTTT CATSDSRGSTSDTQYF
. TRBJ2-7 TRBV5-1 TRBD1 14 TGCGCCAGCAGCTTGGGGGACAGTACCTACGAGCAGTACTTC CASSLGDSTYEQYF
. TRBJ2-2 TRBV11-2 TRBD2 17 TGTGCCAGCAGGGCAGGATTACTAGCGGGAGTAGGCGGGGAGCTGTTTTTT CASRAGLLAGVGGELFF
few TRBJ2-7 TRBV9 . 16 TGTGCCAGCAGCCCTCCCGGAGCGGGTGACCTTGGTGAGCAGTACTTC CASSPPGAGDLGEQYF
. TRBJ2-3 TRBV18 TRBD2 18 TGTGCCAGCTCACTCCGGACTAGCGGGATTACGGGCACAGATACGCAGTATTTT CASSLRTSGITGTDTQYF
. TRBJ1-5 TRBV6-1 . 14 TGTGCCAGCAAAGTTGCGGGGGACAATCAGCCCCAGCATTTT CASKVAGDNQPQHF
. TRBJ2-1 TRBV1 . 17 TGCACCAGCAGCCACTTAGACTATGCGGGAGAAATCTATGAGCAGTTCTTC CTSSHLDYAGEIYEQFF
. TRBJ2-1 TRBV5-6 TRBD1 17 TGTGCCAGCAGCTTTTTCGGGACAGGGATACAGATCAATGAGCAGTTCTTC CASSFFGTGIQINEQFF
. TRBJ1-1 TRBV10-3 . 14 TGTGCCATCAGTGAGGGGGGGGCTAACACTGAAGCTTTCTTT CAISEGGANTEAFF
. TRBJ1-5 TRBV15 . 14 TGTGCCACCGGCCGAGGTCTTAGCAATCAGCCCCAGCATTTT CATGRGLSNQPQHF
once TRBJ1-1 TRBV6-5 TRBD1 14 TGTGCCAGCAATGGACAGGGATCGAACACTGAAGCTTTCTTT CASNGQGSNTEAFF
. TRBJ2-7 TRBV3-1/TRBV3-2 . 11 TGTGCCAGCAGCCACAACTACGAGCAGTACTTC CASSHNYEQYF
. TRBJ2-3 TRBV11-2 TRBD2 15 TGTGCCAGCAGCTGGGGACTAGCGGGAGTCAGTACGCAGTATTTT CASSWGLAGVSTQYF
. TRBJ1-1 TRBV18 . 13 TGTGCCAGCTCACTCAGTCTAGACACTGAAGCTTTCTTT CASSLSLDTEAFF
. TRBJ2-1 TRBV6-5 TRBD1 12 TGTGCCAGCAGAAACAGGGGCAATGAGCAGTTCTTC CASRNRGNEQFF
once TRBJ2-6 TRBV7-3 . 15 TGTGCCAGCAGCTCCCCGGGATCTGGGGCCAACGTCCTGACTTTC CASSSPGSGANVLTF
. TRBJ2-3 TRBV18 . 14 TGTGCCAGCTCACCACTAAGAGAAGCAGATACGCAGTATTTT CASSPLREADTQYF
few TRBJ1-4 TRBV7-9 TRBD1 15 TGTGCCAGCAGCTTAGCAGGGGGCACGGGTGAAAAACTGTTTTTT CASSLAGGTGEKLFF
. TRBJ2-7 TRBV7-2 . 14 TGTGCCTCCCGGAGGGGTACCGACTCCTACGAGCAGTACTTC CASRRGTDSYEQYF
. TRBJ1-5 TRBV27 . 16 TGTGCCAGCAGTCCCAAGTCACATTATAGCAATCAGCCCCAGCATTTT CASSPKSHYSNQPQHF
. TRBJ2-1 TRBV7-9 TRBD2 15 TGTGCCAGCAGCTTAGTCGCAAGACTAGCCAATGAGCAGTTCTTC CASSLVARLANEQFF
. TRBJ1-1 TRBV11-2 TRBD1 18 TGTGCCAGCAGCTTATACCCACGGACAGGGGGAAACAACACTGAAGCTTTCTTT CASSLYPRTGGNNTEAFF
. TRBJ2-4 TRBV18 . 13 TGTGCCAGCTCCGACTCAGTCAAAAACATTCAGTACTTC CASSDSVKNIQYF
. TRBJ2-3 TRBV19 . 16 TGTGCCAGTAGTATAGCTCGCCTAGCCAGCACAGATACGCAGTATTTT CASSIARLASTDTQYF
. TRBJ1-6 TRBV9 . 16 TGTGCCAGCAGCGTAGGTTACAGGGCGAGTAATTCACCCCTCCACTTT CASSVGYRASNSPLHF
. TRBJ2-7 TRBV12-3/TRBV12-4 . 12 TGTGCCAGCAGACTACAGGGATCCGAGCAGTACTTC CASRLQGSEQYF
. TRBJ2-7 TRBV27 TRBD1 15 TGTGCCAGCAGTTTGTCCGGGACAGGTGTCCACGAGCAGTACTTC CASSLSGTGVHEQYF
. TRBJ2-7 TRBV11-2 TRBD1 16 TGTGCCAGCAGCTTAGTAACCGGGACAGGGACCTACGAGCAGTACTTC CASSLVTGTGTYEQYF